Below, 26 T cell receptor beta chains from the same sample are listed, as sequenced in a study of tissue T cells after allogeneic stem cell transplantation. Time point: mouse harvest day 14 after allogeneic transplant. Tail vein injection delivered 10^7 T-cell-depleted bone marrow cells and 10^6 splenic CD5+ T cells. Generated by immunoSEQ multiplex PCR, the TCRdb table keeps only in-frame clones and is missing some. The sample holds roughly 2,200 clones, about half seen once. The specimen sequenced was lymph node tissue. Receptor source: a female BALB/c mouse given C57BL/6 T cells with graft-versus-host disease after an allogeneic hematopoietic cell transplant.

As regards this clone: Here the gene names and germline are mouse. The CDR3 end falls 1 residue outside the read, so it is completed with the germline J gene. This chain uses TRBV14 with TRBJ2-7; D gene unclear. Trimming pared 1 base from V and 4 bases from J, leaving 6 bases between. The germline V gene encodes CDR1 SGHDT and CDR2 FRDEAV. The CDR3 is 12 residues long. CDR3 residues: CASSFGQYEQYF. CDR3 DNA, as far as it was read: TGTGCCAGCAGTTTCGGGCAATATGAACAGTAC.

Notes on this clone: Mouse germline and gene names are used. The sequence runs out 1 residue before the end of the CDR3; the remainder is reconstructed from the germline J gene. The chain couples TRBV16 to TRBJ1-3, with a tentative D call TRBD1 (5 bases). This CDR3 contains 15 residues. Germline V gene lookup returns CDR1 SGHSA and CDR2 FRNQAP. Trimming removed 0 bases at V and 0 bases at J, with 6 bases between. The covered CDR3 bases are TGTGCAAGCAGCTTAGATGGGGGTTCTGGAAATACGCTCTAT. Translated, it gives CASSLDGGSGNTLY. The whole CDR3 reads CASSLDGGSGNTLYF.

About this clone itself: Gene names follow the mouse nomenclature. The sequence runs out 1 residue before the end of the CDR3; the remainder is reconstructed from the germline J gene. The chain carries TRBV12-2 and TRBJ2-7; tentatively, D is TRBD1 or TRBD2 (5 bases each). From germline, CDR1 is SGHLS and CDR2 HYDKME. The CDR3 runs 14 residues. The CDR3 reads CAALSGPSSYEQYF. The part of the CDR3 DNA that was read is TGTGCAGCTCTCTCGGGACCGAGCTCCTATGAACAGTAC.

Points on this clone: Gene names denote mouse genes. Sequencing ends 1 residue short of the CDR3 end; the germline J gene provides the rest. The V and J genes are TRBV3 and TRBJ2-2; TRBD2 agrees at 8 bases. The trim removed 3 bases at V and 0 bases at J, leaving 3 bases unmatched. Germline lookup yields CDR1 SNHLY and CDR2 FYNGKV (reference sequence). This CDR3 has 16 residues. CDR3 amino acids: CASSFHWGSNTGQLYF. The sequenced CDR3 bases are TGTGCCAGCAGCTTCCACTGGGGGTCAAACACCGGGCAGCTCTAC.

This clone appeared a few times. The gene symbols are mouse symbols. The CDR3 end falls 1 residue outside the read, so it is completed with the germline J gene. The chain carries TRBV20 and TRBJ2-2; 7 bases fit TRBD1. V trimming: 3 bases; J trimming: 0 bases; junction bases outside the gene matches: 1. The germline gives CDR1 GFQATS, CDR2 STVNSAI. There are 14 residues in the CDR3. The CDR3 sequence: CGARGQANTGQLYF. The CDR3 bases that were read are TGTGGTGCTAGAGGACAGGCAAACACCGGGCAGCTCTAC.

Points on this clone: Gene names are the mouse ones. With the read ending 1 residue before the CDR3 end, the germline J gene is used to fill in that end. The chain links TRBV5 to TRBJ2-4; 12 bases are shared with TRBD2. The V gene's germline CDR1 is LGHNA and CDR2 YNLKQL (reference sequence). The CDR3 totals 18 residues. The V segment lost 1 base and the J segment 1 base; nucleotides outside the gene matches: 6. The part of the CDR3 DNA that was read is TGTGCCAGCAGCCAAGCCGACTGGGGGGGCGCCGGTCAAAACACCTTGTAC. Translated, it gives CASSQADWGGAGQNTLY. The CDR3 in full is CASSQADWGGAGQNTLYF.

A few counts support this clone. Gene names refer to mouse genes. The CDR3 end is not reached by the read, which stops 1 residue before it; the germline J gene fills it in. The rearrangement joins TRBV3 to TRBJ1-1, with unresolved D. This CDR3 is built from 14 residues. Trimming shortened V by 5 bases and J by 4 bases, and 14 bases separated the two germline ends. Germline values: CDR1 SNHLY, CDR2 FYNGKV (reference sequence). CDR3 DNA (partial): TGTGCCAGCAGCCCCCCGGGGTCGGGCACAGAAGTCTTC. This translates into CASSPPGSGTEVF. The entire CDR3 reads CASSPPGSGTEVFF.

Comments on this clone: Each gene name is a mouse one. The read ends 1 residue shy of where the CDR3 ends; the end is completed using the germline J gene. The chain has TRBV1 and TRBJ1-2; 8 bases match TRBD1. The CDR3 runs to 14 residues. Looked up from germline, CDR1 is NSQYPW and CDR2 is LRSPGD (reference sequence). With V trimmed by 3 bases and J by 1 base, 1 base remained unmatched. CDR3 amino acids: CTCSADRGNSDYTF. The DNA read from the CDR3 is TGCACCTGCAGTGCCGACAGGGGAAACTCCGACTACACC. Together with reference TRBV1 and TRBJ1-2, the CDR3 gives the full variable domain: VTLLEQNPRWRLVPRGQAVNLRCILKNSQYPWMSWYQQDLQKQLQWLFTLRSPGDKEVKSLPGADYLATRVTDTELRLQVANMSQGRTLYCTCSADRGNSDYTFGSGTRLLVI.

About this clone itself: Genes here carry mouse names. Coverage ceases 1 residue before the CDR3 finishes, and the germline J gene fills in the end. The gene calls are TRBV16 and TRBJ2-2; 9 nucleotides agree with TRBD1. CDR1 and CDR2 (germline): SGHSA, FRNQAP. V was clipped by 3 bases and J by 6 bases; unmatched bases: 5. The CDR3 is 15 amino acids. CDR3: CASSLAGQGSGQLYF. Incomplete CDR3 DNA: TGTGCAAGCAGCTTGGCGGGACAGGGCTCCGGGCAGCTCTAC.

As regards this clone: Germline and genes here are mouse. The missing CDR3 end, 1 residue past where the read stops, is filled in from the germline J gene. This chain connects TRBV21 to TRBJ2-1; either TRBD1 or TRBD2 may supply D (6 bases each). TRBV21 is an ORF, with its function uncertain. V gave up 0 bases and J gave up 6 bases, with 15 bases separating them. CDR3 length: 16 amino acids. The CDR3 region is CASSQSVPGAVAEQFF. CDR3 DNA, as far as it was read: TGTGCTAGCAGTCAATCGGTTCCGGGGGCAGTTGCTGAGCAGTTC.

This clone was detected once. Gene names follow the mouse nomenclature. The read finishes 1 residue shy of the CDR3 end, and the germline J gene is used to complete it. The rearrangement uses TRBV26 and TRBJ2-5; D gene ambiguous. This CDR3 spans 13 amino acids. Germline lookup yields CDR1 KGHPV and CDR2 FQNQEV (reference sequence). V lost 4 bases, J lost 3 bases, and 8 bases lay in between. The CDR3 DNA, read in part, is TGTGCCAGCAGTCCGGGGTGGCAAGACACCCAGTAC. This encodes CASSPGWQDTQY. The full CDR3 protein is CASSPGWQDTQYF. The full variable domain, in which reference TRBV26 and TRBJ2-5 provide the parts outside the CDR3, is NSKVIQTPRYLVKGQGQKAKMRCIPEKGHPVVFWYQQNKNNEFKFLINFQNQEVLQQIDMTEKRFSAECPSNSPCSLEIQSSEAGDSALYLCASSPGWQDTQYFGPGTRLLVL.

As regards this clone: Here the gene names and germline are mouse. The CDR3 is cut off 1 residue early in the read; its end comes from the germline J gene. This chain links TRBV15 with TRBJ2-7; D remains unclear. V lost 3 bases, J lost 3 bases, and 3 bases lay in between. The germline CDR1 and CDR2 sequences are SGHND and FRSKSL. This CDR3 has 11 amino acids. The CDR3 sequence: CASSFGYEQYF. CDR3 DNA, as far as it was read: TGTGCCAGCAGTTTCGGCTATGAACAGTAC.

Regarding this clone: Gene and germline names: mouse. The CDR3 end lies 1 residue beyond the end of the read and is filled in from the germline J gene. The chain links TRBV26 to TRBJ2-7, with TRBD2 identical over 12 bases. Germline V gene data show CDR1 as KGHPV and CDR2 as FQNQEV (reference sequence). CDR3 length: 14 amino acids. The V and J ends lost 3 bases and 6 bases, in that order; junction bases with no gene match: 3. The part of the CDR3 DNA that was read is TGTGCCAGCAGTCTTCGGGACTGGGGGGTTGAACAGTAC. Translating it yields CASSLRDWGVEQY. The whole CDR3 sequence reads CASSLRDWGVEQYF.

In regard to this clone: Gene names refer to mouse genes. Sequencing ends 1 residue short of the CDR3 end; the germline J gene provides the rest. V and J are TRBV16 and TRBJ2-1; D may be TRBD2 (7 bases). CDR1 and CDR2 (germline): SGHSA, FRNQAP. This CDR3 contains 15 residues. Trimming left V 0 bases short and J 6 bases short, with 12 bases between. The CDR3 bases that were read are TGTGCAAGCAGCTTAGAAGGGGGGGTTAGTGCTGAGCAGTTC. Translating gives CASSLEGGVSAEQF. The whole CDR3 protein is CASSLEGGVSAEQFF.

Concerning this clone itself: The gene symbols are mouse symbols. The CDR3 is cut off 1 residue early in the read; its end comes from the germline J gene. This sequence joins TRBV15 and TRBJ2-7; TRBD1 matches at 9 bases. This CDR3 has 13 amino acids. Germline-derived CDR1 and CDR2 are SGHND and FRSKSL. The trim removed 5 bases at V and 4 bases at J, leaving 3 bases unmatched. The sequenced part of the CDR3 DNA is TGTGCCAGCAGTCGACAGGGGGGTTATGAACAGTAC. Its protein product is CASSRQGGYEQY. The CDR3 in full is CASSRQGGYEQYF.

This clone was recorded a few times. Here the gene names and germline are mouse. The CDR3 extends 1 residue past the end of the read, so its final part is completed from the germline J gene. The chain is built from TRBV29 and TRBJ2-2; D unresolved. Germline values: CDR1 MSHET, CDR2 SYDVDS. This CDR3 is 12 amino acids long. V gave up 8 bases and J gave up 0 bases, with 4 bases separating them. The sequenced CDR3 bases are TGTGCTAGCCAGACAAACACCGGGCAGCTCTAC. As protein: CASQTNTGQLY. In full, the CDR3 reads CASQTNTGQLYF.

A word on this clone: Gene names and germline refer to mouse. The CDR3 end is not reached by the read, which stops 1 residue before it; the germline J gene fills it in. The rearrangement links TRBV3 to TRBJ2-4, with D unclear. The CDR3 contains 14 residues. The germline CDR1 and CDR2 sequences are SNHLY and FYNGKV (reference sequence). V dropped 0 bases and J dropped 0 bases, with 4 bases sitting between them. The sequenced CDR3 bases are TGTGCCAGCAGCTTAGCCTCTAGTCAAAACACCTTGTAC. Its protein is CASSLASSQNTLY. Given in full, the CDR3 is CASSLASSQNTLYF.

This clone turned up a few times. Each gene name is a mouse one. The read is 1 residue too short to cover the CDR3 end, so that end is filled in from the germline J gene. The chain links TRBV2 to TRBJ2-2, with D tentatively TRBD1 (5 bases). V was pared by 3 bases and J by 0 bases, with 8 bases between. The CDR3 is made up of 15 amino acids. Germline lookup yields CDR1 LGHNA and CDR2 YSYQKL. The sequenced part of the CDR3 DNA is TGTGCCAGCAGCCAGACAGTTGCAAACACCGGGCAGCTCTAC. Translated: CASSQTVANTGQLY. The full CDR3 protein reads CASSQTVANTGQLYF.

As regards this clone: These gene names are mouse names. The read ends 1 residue early relative to the CDR3; the germline J gene fills the gap. The chain links TRBV19 to TRBJ2-7; 10 bases are a match to TRBD2. Germline V CDR1 and CDR2: FNHDT, SITEND (reference sequence). Trimming removed 7 bases from V and 7 bases from J; junction bases left unmatched: 8. This CDR3 has 13 amino acids. CDR3 sequence reads: CASGDLGGREQYF. CDR3 DNA (partial): TGTGCCAGCGGTGACCTGGGGGGGCGGGAACAGTAC.

This clone has only a few counts. The gene symbols are mouse symbols. Read coverage stops 1 residue before the CDR3 terminus; the germline J gene supplies the remainder. This chain links TRBV12-1 with TRBJ2-3; D gene unclear. In germline, CDR1 is SGHSN, CDR2 HYEKVE. The CDR3 spans 14 residues. Trimming shortened V by 0 bases and J by 0 bases, and 6 bases separated the two germline ends. This CDR3 reads CASSLAGSAETLYF. CDR3 DNA, as far as it was read: TGTGCCAGCTCTCTCGCGGGGAGTGCAGAAACGCTGTAT.

By proportion, this clone is medium-sized. Gene labels here are mouse ones. The read comes to an end 1 residue before the CDR3 does, leaving the germline J gene to fill in the end. J is TRBJ2-7 and V is TRBV19; 9 nucleotides line up with TRBD2. Per germline, CDR1 FNHDT and CDR2 SITEND (reference sequence). V lost 2 bases to trimming and J lost 5 bases; unmatched junction nucleotides: 2. The CDR3 extends over 13 amino acids. This CDR3 reads CASSIGGANEQYF. The covered CDR3 bases are TGTGCCAGCAGTATTGGGGGGGCGAATGAACAGTAC.

This clone was seen a few times. The gene symbols are mouse symbols. The read ends 1 residue shy of where the CDR3 ends; the end is completed using the germline J gene. The rearrangement links TRBV13-1 to TRBJ2-1; 11 nucleotides line up with TRBD2. Unmatched junction bases numbered 3, after V lost 0 bases and J lost 1 base. The CDR3 covers 17 residues. CDR1 and CDR2 (germline): NSHNY, SYGAGN. The sequenced CDR3 bases are TGTGCCAGCAGTGATGCGACTGGGGGGGTCAACTATGCTGAGCAGTTC. It codes for CASSDATGGVNYAEQF. The CDR3 in its entirety is CASSDATGGVNYAEQFF.

By sample share, this clone is large. The gene symbols are mouse symbols. Coverage ceases 1 residue before the CDR3 finishes, and the germline J gene fills in the end. The chain has TRBV13-1 and TRBJ2-7; 7 bases align to TRBD1. With V trimmed by 2 bases and J by 2 bases, 4 bases remained unmatched. This CDR3 is 14 amino acids long. Per germline, CDR1 NSHNY and CDR2 SYGAGN. Incomplete CDR3 DNA: TGTGCCAGCAGTGAGAGCGGGACAGCCTATGAACAGTAC. As protein: CASSESGTAYEQY. The full CDR3 protein reads CASSESGTAYEQYF.

In the case of this clone: Gene names and germline refer to mouse. The read terminates 1 residue ahead of where the CDR3 ends, so the germline J gene completes it. The chain recombines TRBV4 with TRBJ1-2; D perhaps matches TRBD1 (6 bases). The CDR3 runs to 14 residues. Germline V gene data show CDR1 as LGHDT and CDR2 as YNNKQL (reference sequence). V lost 5 bases to trimming and J lost 0 bases, with 10 bases between them. Partial CDR3 DNA: TGTGCCAGCAGCCACGGACAGACAAACTCCGACTACACC. As protein: CASSHGQTNSDYT. The CDR3 reads in full as CASSHGQTNSDYTF.

This clone was seen only a few times. Here the gene names and germline are mouse. The sequenced fragment ends 1 residue before the CDR3 boundary, so the rest is inferred from the germline J gene. This rearrangement joins TRBV1 to TRBJ2-7, with D possibly TRBD2 on 5 matching bases. Germline assignment: CDR1 NSQYPW and CDR2 LRSPGD (reference sequence). The CDR3 is made up of 12 amino acids. Trimming removed 2 bases from V and 6 bases from J, with 8 bases in between. Here the CDR3 reads CTCSASGFEQYF. Partial CDR3 DNA: TGCACCTGCAGTGCATCTGGGTTTGAACAGTAC.

As regards this clone: Gene names and germline refer to mouse. Coverage ceases 1 residue before the CDR3 finishes, and the germline J gene fills in the end. The chain links TRBV13-2 to TRBJ2-7; 10 bases agree with TRBD2. Germline CDR1 NNHNN, CDR2 SYGAGS (reference sequence). Trimming took 2 bases from V and 4 from J; bases not matched to a gene: 3. The CDR3 contains 14 residues. The sequenced CDR3 bases are TGTGCCAGCGGTGACCTGGGGGGGCTGTATGAACAGTAC. This encodes CASGDLGGLYEQY. The whole CDR3 sequence is CASGDLGGLYEQYF.